The 26 T cell receptor beta chains given below trace back to one sample, sequenced in a study of blood T cell repertoires in COVID-19. Assay used: immunoSEQ multiplex PCR; TCRdb lists only in-frame clones, some missing. The sample yields fewer than 250,000 clones, about nine tenths seen once. Sequencing input: PBMCs or T cells enriched from blood (not recorded which). Receptor source: a woman aged 25 to 39 with acute COVID-19.

The rearrangement links TRBV5-1 to TRBJ1-1; D is possibly TRBD1 (6 bases). The germline V gene has CDR1 SGHRS and CDR2 YFSETQ. This CDR3 comprises 13 residues. Trimming removed 8 bases at V and 3 bases at J, with 14 bases between. The CDR3 protein is CASSGGSYTEAFF. The CDR3 region has the DNA TGCGCCAGTTCTGGGGGCTCCTACACTGAAGCTTTCTTT.

This clone appeared a few times. The chain has TRBV30 and TRBJ1-1; D ambiguous. V lost 0 bases, J lost 6 bases, and 11 bases lay in between. The CDR3 covers 13 residues. Germline V lookup: CDR1 GTSNPN, CDR2 SVGIG (reference sequence). The CDR3 sequence is CAWSVPLGAEAFF. The CDR3, as DNA: TGTGCCTGGAGTGTACCTTTGGGAGCTGAAGCTTTCTTT.

This chain uses TRBV18 with TRBJ1-2; 8 bases fit TRBD1. The CDR3 has 14 amino acids. The germline gives CDR1 KGHSH, CDR2 LQKENI. The junction had 5 bases not matched to a gene; V was cut back by 5 bases and J by 3 bases. This CDR3 is CASSSGQGYYGYTF. The CDR3, as DNA: TGTGCCAGCTCAAGCGGACAGGGCTACTATGGCTACACCTTC.

This chain links TRBV19 with TRBJ2-1; 9 positions match TRBD1. The germline gives CDR1 LNHDA, CDR2 SQIVND (reference sequence). The CDR3 loop spans 15 amino acids. The V and J ends lost 6 bases and 8 bases, in that order; junction bases with no gene match: 11. CDR3 coding DNA: TGTGCCAGTAGGGCCCCGGGACAGGGTATCGATGAGCAGTTCTTC. It specifies CASRAPGQGIDEQFF. The variable domain in full, completed from reference TRBV19 and TRBJ2-1, reads DGGITQSPKYLFRKEGQNVTLSCEQNLNHDAMYWYRQDPGQGLRLIYYSQIVNDFQKGDIAEGYSVSREKKESFPLTVTSAQKNPTAFYLCASRAPGQGIDEQFFGPGTRLTVL.

J is TRBJ2-5 and V is TRBV11-3, with 8 bases identical to TRBD1. Germline trimming cut 5 bases from V and 1 base from J; bases unmatched to any gene: 6. The CDR3 loop spans 15 amino acids. Looked up from germline, CDR1 is SGHNT and CDR2 is YENEEA. CDR3 residues: CASSVGTGGQETQYF. The CDR3 nucleotides are TGTGCCAGCAGCGTGGGTACAGGGGGCCAAGAGACCCAGTACTTC. Supplemented by reference TRBV11-3 and TRBJ2-5, the full variable domain reads EAGVVQSPRYKIIEKKQPVAFWCNPISGHNTLYWYLQNLGQGPELLIRYENEEAVDDSQLPKDRFSAERLKGVDSTLKIQPAELGDSAVYLCASSVGTGGQETQYFGPGTRLLVL.

This sequence joins TRBV6-2 or TRBV6-3 and TRBJ1-1; D is uncertain. The CDR3 length is 13 residues. V was shortened by 2 bases and J by 2 bases, with 6 bases between the two germline ends. Per the germline V gene, CDR1 is MNHEY and CDR2 is SVGEGT. The DNA for the CDR3 is TGTGCCAGCAGTTACGGCGGAAACACTGAAGCTTTCTTT. It translates to CASSYGGNTEAFF.

CDR3 loop: CAISDRQGREQYF. In nucleotides, the CDR3 is TGTGCCATCAGTGATCGACAGGGACGCGAGCAGTACTTC. The rearrangement links TRBV10-3 to TRBJ2-7, with 7 bases that match TRBD1. The germline gives CDR1 ENHRY, CDR2 SYGVKD. The CDR3 consists of 13 residues. The V and J ends lost 3 bases and 6 bases, in that order; junction bases with no gene match: 5.

The V call is TRBV11-2, the J call TRBJ2-1, with TRBD2 identical over 12 bases. Trimming at V came to 4 bases and at J to 8 bases, leaving 9 bases not matched to a gene. This CDR3 spans 16 amino acids. Germline CDR1 is SGHAT and CDR2 is FQNNGV. CDR3 in amino acids: CASSSLLAGGSDEQFF. DNA of the CDR3: TGTGCCAGCAGCTCCCTACTAGCGGGGGGCTCAGATGAGCAGTTCTTC.

The V gene is TRBV5-4, the J gene TRBJ2-2; a weak D match, TRBD1 (7 bases). Trimming removed 6 bases from V and 7 bases from J, with 19 bases in between. Germline CDR1 and CDR2: SGHNT and YYREEE (reference sequence). The CDR3 is 15 amino acids. CDR3 protein: CASKKGIQGGGELFF. The DNA of the CDR3 is TGTGCCAGCAAGAAGGGGATCCAGGGGGGCGGGGAGCTGTTTTTT.

This chain uses TRBV2 with TRBJ1-5; 9 bases fit TRBD1. The CDR3 extends over 17 amino acids. V shed 6 bases and J 9 bases; nucleotides not matched to a gene: 18. Germline V gene lookup returns CDR1 SNHLY and CDR2 FYNNEI. The CDR3 spells CASRKSPGQGVLVPQHF. The CDR3 DNA reads TGTGCCAGCAGAAAATCTCCGGGACAGGGTGTATTGGTGCCCCAGCATTTT.

The V and J genes are TRBV11-3 and TRBJ2-2; possible D gene TRBD1, 5 bases. The CDR3 has 14 amino acids. The ends were cut back, 3 bases at V and 6 bases at J, with 11 bases in the middle. The germline V gene encodes CDR1 SGHNT and CDR2 YENEEA. The CDR3 reads CASSFGARSGELFF. The CDR3, as DNA: TGTGCCAGCAGCTTTGGGGCTCGGTCCGGGGAGCTGTTTTTT.

V gene TRBV5-6 combines with J gene TRBJ1-4; D remains ambiguous. This CDR3 is built from 15 residues. Per germline, CDR1 SGHDT and CDR2 YYEEEE. V lost 4 bases to trimming and J lost 7 bases, with 17 bases between them. DNA of the CDR3: TGTGCCAGCAGCAAAGGTCCCGATCGGGGTGAAAAACTGTTTTTT. Residues: CASSKGPDRGEKLFF.

The gene calls are TRBV13 and TRBJ1-4; D is uncertain. The CDR3 is 14 residues long. The ends were cut back, 2 bases at V and 2 bases at J, with 6 bases in the middle. Germline V CDR1 and CDR2: PRHDT, FYEKMQ (reference sequence). CDR3 loop: CASSLRGTNEKLFF. Here the CDR3 DNA reads TGTGCCAGCAGCTTAAGAGGGACTAATGAAAAACTGTTTTTT.

This clone was seen more than once but under ten times. The rearrangement uses TRBV6-5 and TRBJ1-1; D gene ambiguous. V lost 7 bases and J 10 bases, leaving 13 bases between the germline ends. CDR1 and CDR2 from the germline V gene are MNHEY and SVGAGI. There are 11 residues in the CDR3. CDR3 DNA: TGTGCCAGCACCTCGGGGATTCGAGCTTTCTTT. Amino acids: CASTSGIRAFF.

The genes are TRBV28 and TRBJ1-2, with 11 bases fitting TRBD1. From germline, CDR1 is MDHEN and CDR2 SYDVKM. The CDR3 is made up of 15 amino acids. J was trimmed by 4 bases and V by 5 bases; bases with no gene match: 6. The CDR3: CASSNIGTGGYGYTF. The DNA of the CDR3 is TGTGCCAGCAGTAACATCGGGACAGGGGGCTATGGCTACACCTTC.

This chain links TRBV18 with TRBJ2-2; D possibly corresponds to TRBD1 (6 bases). Trimming cost V 4 bases and J 7 bases, with 16 bases left between them. The CDR3 runs 15 residues. The V gene's germline CDR1 is KGHSH and CDR2 LQKENI. CDR3 sequence (DNA): TGTGCCAGCTCACGTGGGGGCGGACAGCACGGGGAGCTGTTTTTT. It specifies CASSRGGGQHGELFF.

The chain is built from TRBV7-2 and TRBJ2-1, with TRBD2 as a possible D gene (5 bases). Germline V gives CDR1 SGHTA, CDR2 FQGNSA. V lost 10 bases, J lost 8 bases, and 12 bases lay in between. CDR3 size: 11 residues. The CDR3 here is CAIGGWDEQFF. Written as DNA, the CDR3 is TGTGCCATAGGCGGGTGGGATGAGCAGTTCTTC.

V gene TRBV5-1 combines with J gene TRBJ2-5; D ambiguous. V lost 0 bases and J lost 2, with 5 bases in between. Germline V gene sequence: CDR1 SGHRS, CDR2 YFSETQ. This CDR3 spans 13 amino acids. The DNA for the CDR3 is TGCGCCAGCAGCTTGGCCCTTCAAGAGACCCAGTACTTC. Encoded protein: CASSLALQETQYF.

The rearrangement links TRBV2 to TRBJ2-2, with a weak D call TRBD1 (7 bases). Germline lookup yields CDR1 SNHLY and CDR2 FYNNEI. Trimming pared 6 bases from V and 7 bases from J, leaving 15 bases between. The CDR3 sequence is 14 residues long. CDR3 nucleotides: TGTGCCAGCAGGGCAATCCAGGGGGGCGGGGAGCTGTTTTTT. Its translation is CASRAIQGGGELFF. Full variable domain (rest looked up from reference TRBV2 and TRBJ2-2): EPEVTQTPSHQVTQMGQEVILRCVPISNHLYFYWYRQILGQKVEFLVSFYNNEISEKSEIFDDQFSVERPDGSNFTLKIRSTKLEDSAMYFCASRAIQGGGELFFGEGSRLTVL.

Points on this clone: The junction departs from the called germline gene at one end, perhaps through a read error. The chain has TRBV5-4 and TRBJ1-1, with D tentatively TRBD1 (5 bases). CDR1 and CDR2 from the germline V gene are SGHNT and YYREEE (reference sequence). The CDR3 has 14 amino acids. The CDR3 sequence is CASSLGGDDTEAFF. DNA for the CDR3: TGTGCCAGCAGTTTGGGGGGGGACGACACTGAAGCTTTCTTT.

The chain links TRBV5-4 to TRBJ2-6; no definite D call. CDR1 and CDR2 from the germline V gene are SGHNT and YYREEE (reference sequence). With 4 bases removed from V and 2 bases from J, the gap between germline ends came to 7 bases. This CDR3 contains 14 residues. DNA for the CDR3: TGTGCCAGCAGCAGCATTACTGGGGCCAACGTCCTGACTTTC. This codes for CASSSITGANVLTF.

The V and J genes are TRBV19 and TRBJ1-1; D may be TRBD1 (5 bases). This CDR3 has 14 amino acids. The germline V and J ends were trimmed by 1 base and 3 bases, with 9 bases remaining between them. CDR1 LNHDA and CDR2 SQIVND come from the germline V gene (reference sequence). The CDR3 coding sequence is TGTGCCAGTAGTATAGTCGGGGGGGACACTGAAGCTTTCTTT. This codes for CASSIVGGDTEAFF.

The chain links TRBV2 to TRBJ1-5, with D possibly TRBD1 on 5 matching bases. The germline V gene has CDR1 SNHLY and CDR2 FYNNEI. This CDR3 spans 15 amino acids. Trimming removed 7 bases from V and 3 bases from J, with 16 bases in between. The CDR3 here is CASTYDRDHNQPQHF. CDR3 coding DNA: TGTGCCAGCACCTATGACAGAGACCACAATCAGCCCCAGCATTTT.

The CDR3: CATLSGVGTKADTQYF. The CDR3 nucleotides are TGTGCCACGCTCTCGGGGGTCGGGACTAAGGCAGATACGCAGTATTTT. The chain combines TRBV10-3 with TRBJ2-3, with 7 positions matching TRBD2. The junction had 17 bases not matched to a gene; V was cut back by 10 bases and J by 4 bases. CDR3 length: 16 amino acids. Germline V gene sequence: CDR1 ENHRY, CDR2 SYGVKD.

In its sample, this clone was seen a few times. The rearrangement joins TRBV4-1 to TRBJ2-2, with D perhaps TRBD2 (6 bases). The CDR3 is 14 amino acids. V was cut by 1 base and J by 7 bases, with 10 bases left in between. CDR1 and CDR2 (germline): MGHRA, YSYEKL. CDR3: CASSQVWGDGELFF. CDR3 coding DNA: TGCGCCAGCAGCCAAGTTTGGGGGGACGGGGAGCTGTTTTTT.

The chain uses TRBV2 and TRBJ1-5; 9 bases are a match to TRBD1. This CDR3 has 15 amino acids. Per germline, CDR1 SNHLY and CDR2 FYNNEI. Losses at the gene ends were 6 bases for V and 7 bases for J; bases not matched to a gene: 10. This chain's CDR3 is CASSPQGAEGQPQHF. CDR3 DNA sequence: TGTGCCAGCAGCCCACAGGGGGCGGAGGGGCAGCCCCAGCATTTT.